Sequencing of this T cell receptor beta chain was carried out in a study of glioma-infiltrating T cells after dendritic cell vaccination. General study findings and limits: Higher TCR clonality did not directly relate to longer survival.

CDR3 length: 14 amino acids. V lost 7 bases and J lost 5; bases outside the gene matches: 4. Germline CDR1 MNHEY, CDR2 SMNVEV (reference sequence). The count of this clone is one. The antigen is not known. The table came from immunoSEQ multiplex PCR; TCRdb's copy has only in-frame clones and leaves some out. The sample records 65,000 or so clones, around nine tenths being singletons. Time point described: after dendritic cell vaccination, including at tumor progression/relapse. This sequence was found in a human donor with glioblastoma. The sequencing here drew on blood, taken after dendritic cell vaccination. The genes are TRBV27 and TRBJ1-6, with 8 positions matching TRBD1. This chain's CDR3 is CASTPRGHNSPLHF. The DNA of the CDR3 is TGTGCCAGCACCCCCAGGGGGCATAATTCACCCCTCCACTTT.